This T cell receptor (beta chain) was captured by sequencing in a study of response to subunit inactivated influenza vaccine. Study-level points and caveats: Authors proposed each seasonal influenza vaccination draws in few new T cells.

V was cut by 5 bases and J by 5 bases, with 12 bases left in between. The V gene's germline CDR1 is SGHAT and CDR2 FQDESV (reference sequence). The CDR3 consists of 14 residues. Note on this clonotype: Its antigen is currently unknown.

TCRdb independently ran MiXCR on the RT-PCR reads; one entry per CDR3 protein. The table includes about 170,000 distinct CDR3 sequences, about 10% detected once. The material sequenced was CD8+ T cells sorted from PBMCs, taken less than 25 months after vaccination. This chain links TRBV11-1 with TRBJ2-2; no firm D call. This sequence originates from a man aged 45-69 years who received an inactivated influenza vaccine. The CDR3 protein is CASSDAWGTGELFF. For the CDR3, the DNA is TGTGCCAGCAGCGACGCATGGGGTACCGGGGAGCTGTTTTTT.